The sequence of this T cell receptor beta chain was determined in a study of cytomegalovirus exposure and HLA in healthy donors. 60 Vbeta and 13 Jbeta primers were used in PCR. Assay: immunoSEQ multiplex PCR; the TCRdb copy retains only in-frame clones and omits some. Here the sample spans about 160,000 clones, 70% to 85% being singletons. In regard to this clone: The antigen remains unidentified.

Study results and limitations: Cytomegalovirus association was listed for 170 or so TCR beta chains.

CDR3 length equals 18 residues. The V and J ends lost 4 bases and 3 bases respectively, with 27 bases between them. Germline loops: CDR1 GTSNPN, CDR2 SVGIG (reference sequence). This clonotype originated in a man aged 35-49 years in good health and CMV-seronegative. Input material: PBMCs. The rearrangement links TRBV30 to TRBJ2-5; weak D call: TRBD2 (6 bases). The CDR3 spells CAWIHTLGHKRREETQYF. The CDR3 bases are TGTGCCTGGATTCATACGTTGGGCCACAAACGGAGGGAAGAGACCCAGTACTTC.